This T cell receptor beta chain was identified in a study of blood T cells in healthy people across ages. The ends were cut back, 3 bases at V and 7 bases at J, with 10 bases in the middle. Germline V gives CDR1 MNHEY, CDR2 SMNVEV (reference sequence). The CDR3 is 13 amino acids. The use of a sample-barcoded 5' primer and a J-beta primer mix characterized a second PCR of roughly 7 to 11 cycles. Using its own MiXCR run on the 5' RACE reads, TCRdb lists one record per CDR3 protein. This table has fewer than 800,000 distinct CDR3 sequences, roughly 25% appearing once. This clonotype came up a few times. Another study also made use of these data, one on T cells of mothers and their children.

This receptor was identified in a boy between 10 and 17 years old in good health. This chain uses TRBV27 with TRBJ2-1; D ambiguous. Sequencing was performed on blood. The CDR3 sequence is CASSLGPSNEQFF. CDR3 coding DNA: TGTGCCAGCAGTTTGGGCCCGTCAAATGAGCAGTTCTTC.